This T cell receptor beta chain was identified during a study of radiation and T cells in renal cell carcinoma. This clone occurred once. Specified time point: blood 2 weeks post-SBRT. Treatment denoted: 15 Gy SBRT to primary tumor, nephrectomy 4 weeks later. The V end was cut by 4 bases, the J end by 4 bases, with 8 bases between. Germline V lookup: CDR1 MNHEY, CDR2 SMNVEV (reference sequence). The CDR3 runs 13 residues. Generated by immunoSEQ multiplex PCR, the TCRdb table keeps only in-frame clones and is missing some. Of just under 80,000 clones in the sample, approximately 86% were seen once. The chain employs TRBV27 and TRBJ1-3, with D possibly TRBD1 on 5 matching bases. This TCR was sampled from a woman aged 45-65 years with renal cell carcinoma. The source was blood, collected from a patient whose treatment included radiotherapy and nephrectomy. Written as DNA, the CDR3 is TGTGCCAGCAGTTACAGGTTGGGAAACACCATATATTTT. Translating gives CASSYRLGNTIYF.